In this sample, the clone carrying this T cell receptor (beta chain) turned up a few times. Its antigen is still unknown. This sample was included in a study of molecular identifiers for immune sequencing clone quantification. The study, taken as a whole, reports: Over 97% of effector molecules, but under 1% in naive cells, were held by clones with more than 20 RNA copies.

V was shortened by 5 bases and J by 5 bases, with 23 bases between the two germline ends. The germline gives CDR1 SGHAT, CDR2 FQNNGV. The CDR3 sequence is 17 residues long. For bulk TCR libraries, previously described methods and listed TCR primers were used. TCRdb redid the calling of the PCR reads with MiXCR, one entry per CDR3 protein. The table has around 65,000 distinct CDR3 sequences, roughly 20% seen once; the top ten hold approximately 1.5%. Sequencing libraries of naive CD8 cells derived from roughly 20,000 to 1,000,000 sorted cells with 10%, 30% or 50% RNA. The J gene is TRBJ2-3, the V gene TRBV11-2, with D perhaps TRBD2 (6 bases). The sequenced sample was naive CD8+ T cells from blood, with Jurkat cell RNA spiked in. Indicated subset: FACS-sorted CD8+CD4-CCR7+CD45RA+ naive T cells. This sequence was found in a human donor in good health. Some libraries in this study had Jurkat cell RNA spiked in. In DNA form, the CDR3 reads TGTGCCAGCAGCCGGAGTTGGCGGGACGTGTTTGGAGATACGCAGTATTTT. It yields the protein CASSRSWRDVFGDTQYF.